The 15 T cell receptor beta chains presented below share a single source sample, sequenced in a study of long-term antiretroviral therapy in people with HIV (dated 2022 in TCRdb). Sequencing of the TRB variable region was done with the immunoSEQ hsTCRB v3.0 assay at survey level resolution. The table comes from immuneACCESS by way of TCRdb, which keeps in-frame sequences with V and J called. Part of the clones is missing from these tables; in studies checked, under half for an unresolved V gene and the rest for unknown reasons. The sample has 40,000 to 60,000 clones on record, around 80% of them singletons. The top ten clones comprise under 3% of the sample. The specimen was unsorted PBMCs, collected 0.8 years after starting antiretroviral therapy. Every receptor here comes from a woman aged 18-29 years with HIV.

The J gene is TRBJ2-7, the V gene TRBV5-1; D possibly corresponds to TRBD2 (6 bases). Germline assignment: CDR1 SGHRS and CDR2 YFSETQ. This CDR3 region has 15 residues. V was clipped by 4 bases and J by 0 bases, with 14 bases between them. CDR3: CASSNLALSSYEQYF. For the CDR3, the DNA is TGCGCCAGCAGCAACCTAGCGCTATCCTCCTACGAGCAGTACTTC.

The CDR3 region has the DNA TGTGCCAGCAGTGAGGCAGCGACGAATCAGCCCCAGCATTTT. It translates to CASSEAATNQPQHF. The chain employs TRBV6-4 and TRBJ1-5; D gene uncertain. The CDR3 runs to 14 residues. Germline V gene sequence: CDR1 MRHNA, CDR2 SNTAGT. The V and J ends lost 3 bases and 4 bases respectively, with 10 bases between them.

CDR3 coding DNA: TGTGCCAGTAGTTCAGGACTAGCGGGAGAGGGCACCGGGGAGCTGTTTTTT. Its translation: CASSSGLAGEGTGELFF. The V gene is TRBV19, the J gene TRBJ2-2, with TRBD2 identical over 13 bases. The CDR3 has 17 residues. In germline, CDR1 is LNHDA, CDR2 SQIVND (reference sequence). V gave up 5 bases and J gave up 4 bases; unmatched junction bases: 7.

J is TRBJ2-5 and V is TRBV4-3, with 7 bases identical to TRBD2. Germline CDR1 LGHNA, CDR2 YSLEER. The J segment lost 4 bases and the V segment lost 1 base, leaving 21 bases of the junction unmatched. The CDR3 length is 20 residues. This CDR3 reads CASSQAPSGSAGTEGETQYF. The CDR3 DNA is TGCGCCAGCAGCCAAGCCCCATCGGGATCAGCGGGGACCGAGGGAGAGACCCAGTACTTC.

This clone came up a few times. The genes are TRBV9 and TRBJ2-1; D call uncertain. Germline CDR1 and CDR2: SGDLS and YYNGEE. The CDR3 sequence is 15 residues long. V lost 0 bases and J lost 5, with 12 bases in between. This chain's CDR3 is CASSVAPALDNEQFF. CDR3 sequence (DNA): TGTGCCAGCAGCGTAGCTCCCGCGCTGGACAATGAGCAGTTCTTC.

This chain connects TRBV6-1 to TRBJ2-7; weak D call: TRBD1 (5 bases). The CDR3 has 14 amino acids. Germline CDR1 reads MNHNS; CDR2 reads SASEGT. Trimming took 2 bases from V and 2 from J, leaving 10 bases between them. The CDR3 protein is CASSEIWGPYEQYF. The CDR3 DNA follows: TGTGCCAGCAGTGAAATATGGGGCCCCTACGAGCAGTACTTC.

The chain uses TRBV9 and TRBJ2-7; 12 bases match TRBD2. CDR3 size: 15 residues. The germline V gene has CDR1 SGDLS and CDR2 YYNGEE. The V segment lost 4 bases and the J segment 6 bases; nucleotides outside the gene matches: 8. CDR3 protein: CASSPGLAGRGEQYF. CDR3 sequence (DNA): TGTGCCAGCAGCCCCGGACTAGCGGGAAGGGGCGAGCAGTACTTC.

The chain links TRBV27 to TRBJ2-7, with 7 bases that match TRBD1. CDR3 length equals 13 residues. Germline-derived CDR1 and CDR2 are MNHEY and SMNVEV (reference sequence). V lost 6 bases and J lost 3; bases outside the gene matches: 5. The CDR3 DNA follows: TGTGCCAGCAGAGCAACAGGGGTCTACGAGCAGTACTTC. The encoded protein is CASRATGVYEQYF.

The chain is built from TRBV9 and TRBJ1-1; D is unclear. This CDR3 contains 14 residues. The ends were cut back, 0 bases at V and 2 bases at J, with 8 bases in the middle. CDR1 is SGDLS and CDR2 is YYNGEE in the germline V gene. CDR3 bases: TGTGCCAGCAGCGTAGTGGGTTTTAACACTGAAGCTTTCTTT. It codes for CASSVVGFNTEAFF.

The gene calls are TRBV19 and TRBJ1-1, with 7 nucleotides matching TRBD1. CDR1 and CDR2 from the germline V gene are LNHDA and SQIVND (reference sequence). After removal of 1 base from V and 6 bases from J, the junction contained 8 bases not matched to a gene. The CDR3 runs 15 residues. The CDR3 sequence: CASSIGPGGLAEAFF. CDR3 nucleotides: TGTGCCAGTAGTATAGGGCCAGGGGGATTGGCTGAAGCTTTCTTT.

The CDR3 DNA follows: TGTGCCAGCAGCTTAGCGGCCCAGGGTGGCTACACCTTC. Its protein product is CASSLAAQGGYTF. V and J are TRBV7-9 and TRBJ1-2; tentative D call: TRBD1 (5 bases). CDR1 SEHNR and CDR2 FQNEAQ come from the germline V gene (reference sequence). This CDR3 comprises 13 residues. Trimming stripped 0 bases from V and 7 bases from J, with 9 bases between.

This clone occurred once. The gene calls are TRBV28 and TRBJ1-2; 9 bases are a match to TRBD1. V was clipped by 9 bases and J by 8 bases; unmatched bases: 10. This CDR3 contains 13 residues. Per the germline V gene, CDR1 is MDHEN and CDR2 is SYDVKM. CDR3 bases: TGTGCCAGTTGTACCGGGACAGGGCAGGGCTACACCTTC. Protein product: CASCTGTGQGYTF.

The V gene is TRBV10-3, the J gene TRBJ1-1; 7 positions match TRBD1. The germline V gene encodes CDR1 ENHRY and CDR2 SYGVKD. The CDR3 length is 15 residues. Trimming cost V 2 bases and J 3 bases; bases outside gene matches: 6. The CDR3 DNA sequence: TGTGCCATCAGTGAGCCGGGACAGAGAGACACTGAAGCTTTCTTT. Translated, it gives CAISEPGQRDTEAFF.

This clone was recorded only once. The chain joins TRBV7-2 to TRBJ1-4; D is perhaps TRBD1 (6 bases). The CDR3 consists of 15 residues. The germline V and J ends were trimmed by 5 bases and 4 bases, with 14 bases remaining between them. Germline CDR1 is SGHTA and CDR2 is FQGNSA. The CDR3 region has the DNA TGTGCCAGCAGCCCCCTAGGGGGGGGTAATGAAAAACTGTTTTTT. It specifies CASSPLGGGNEKLFF. The full variable domain, its missing parts supplied by reference TRBV7-2 and TRBJ1-4, is GAGVSQSPSNKVTEKGKDVELRCDPISGHTALYWYRQSLGQGLEFLIYFQGNSAPDKSGLPSDRFSAERTGGSVSTLTIQRTQQEDSAVYLCASSPLGGGNEKLFFGSGTQLSVL.

On this clone itself: The same CDR3 is also encoded by other DNA sequences in this sample. The rearrangement joins TRBV27 to TRBJ2-3, with D tentatively TRBD2 (5 bases). Germline CDR1 is MNHEY and CDR2 is SMNVEV (reference sequence). Deletions cut 5 bases from V and 5 bases from J, with 8 bases between. The CDR3 runs to 12 residues. The CDR3 region is CASSLGRDTQYF. For the CDR3, the DNA is TGTGCCAGCAGTCTAGGGAGAGATACGCAGTATTTT.